This T cell receptor (beta chain) is drawn from a study of cytomegalovirus exposure and HLA in healthy donors. The overall study: Later, an analysis reported that the 130 or so validation repertoires had used the same platform as the roughly 700 first-cohort repertoires. Regarding the study as a whole: Investigators reported 150 to 200 TCR beta chains as tied to cytomegalovirus.

Clones were sequenced by immunoSEQ multiplex PCR, and TCRdb holds only the in-frame ones, with some missing. In the table there are some 290,000 clones, 70% to 90% of which are singletons. A word on this clone: Its antigen remains unknown.

The germline CDR1 and CDR2 sequences are MGHRA and YSYEKL. The CDR3 runs 16 residues. The V end lost 2 bases, the J end lost 6 bases, and 14 bases lay between the germline ends. The clonotype was recovered from a man younger than 40 in good health and CMV-seronegative. Specimen: PBMCs. This sequence joins TRBV4-1 and TRBJ1-6, with unresolved D. Written as DNA, the CDR3 is TGCGCCAGCAGCCAACAACTCGGTTTCCCTAATTCACCCCTCCACTTT. It yields the protein CASSQQLGFPNSPLHF.